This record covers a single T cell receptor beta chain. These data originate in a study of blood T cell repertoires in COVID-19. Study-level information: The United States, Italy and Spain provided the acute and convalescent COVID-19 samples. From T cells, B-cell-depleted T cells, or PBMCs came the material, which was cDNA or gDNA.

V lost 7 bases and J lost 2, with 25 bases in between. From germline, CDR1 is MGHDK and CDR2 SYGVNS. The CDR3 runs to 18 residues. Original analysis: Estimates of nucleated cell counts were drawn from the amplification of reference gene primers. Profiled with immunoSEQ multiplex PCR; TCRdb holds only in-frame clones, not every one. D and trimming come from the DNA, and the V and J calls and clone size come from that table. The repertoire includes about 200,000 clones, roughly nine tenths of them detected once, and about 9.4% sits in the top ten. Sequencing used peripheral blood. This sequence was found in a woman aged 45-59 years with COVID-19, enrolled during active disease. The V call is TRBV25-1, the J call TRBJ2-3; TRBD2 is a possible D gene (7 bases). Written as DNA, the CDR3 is TGTGCCAGCACGAGGGTGGGGGGGCTCATCTTTGACACAGATACGCAGTATTTT. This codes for CASTRVGGLIFDTDTQYF.